This TCR beta chain derives from a study of T cell responses to AZD1222 COVID-19 vaccine. About the research overall: The analysis combined second doses at about 4 or about 12 weeks.

Assay used: immunoSEQ multiplex PCR; TCRdb lists only in-frame clones, some missing. The table has about 110,000 clones, 70% to 90% seen once. Sample: peripheral blood, taken on day 0 of AZD1222 vaccination. The clonotype originates from an adult in good health.

The CDR3 nucleotides are TGTGCCAGCAGTTTACTCGATAGCTATTGGACGGGAAACTATGGCTACACCTTC. It encodes CASSLLDSYWTGNYGYTF. The chain carries TRBV28 and TRBJ1-2; no clear D gene. Germline lookup yields CDR1 MDHEN and CDR2 SYDVKM. Trimming removed 2 bases at V and 2 bases at J, with 21 bases between. The CDR3 contains 18 residues.